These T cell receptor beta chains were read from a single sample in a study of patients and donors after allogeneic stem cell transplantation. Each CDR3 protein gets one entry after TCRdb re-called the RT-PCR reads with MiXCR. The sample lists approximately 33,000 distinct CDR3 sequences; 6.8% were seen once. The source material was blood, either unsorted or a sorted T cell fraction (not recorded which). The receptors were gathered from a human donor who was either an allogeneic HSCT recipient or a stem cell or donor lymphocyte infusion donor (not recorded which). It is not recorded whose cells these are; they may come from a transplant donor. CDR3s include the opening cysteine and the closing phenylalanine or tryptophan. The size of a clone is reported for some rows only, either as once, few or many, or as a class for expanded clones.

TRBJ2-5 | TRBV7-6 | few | CASSLTGTPYF
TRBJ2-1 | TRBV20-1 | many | CSAGDYANEQFF
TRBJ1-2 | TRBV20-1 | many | CSARDSTANYGYTF
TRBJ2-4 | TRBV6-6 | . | CASRNRGLAKNIQYF
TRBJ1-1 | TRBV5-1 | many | CASSLVRTGNTEAFF
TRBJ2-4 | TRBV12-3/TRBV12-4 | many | CASRDTGLAPQYF
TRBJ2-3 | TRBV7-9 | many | CASSGMTGGITDTQYF
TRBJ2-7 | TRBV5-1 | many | CASRQEYEQYF
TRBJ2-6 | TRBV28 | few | CASVEGGAGANVLTF
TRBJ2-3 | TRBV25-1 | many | CARTRDRATDTQYF
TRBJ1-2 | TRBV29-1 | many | CSVGDRGRSGYTF
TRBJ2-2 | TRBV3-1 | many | CASSQDRTAGELFF
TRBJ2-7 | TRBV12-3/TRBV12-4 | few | CASSPVGYEQYF
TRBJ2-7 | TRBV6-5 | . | CASSYSRLGPYEQYF
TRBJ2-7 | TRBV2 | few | CASSRRTGGYEQYF
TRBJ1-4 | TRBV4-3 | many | CASSLGQGPEKLFF
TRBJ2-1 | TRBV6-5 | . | CASSRKAGAYNEQFF
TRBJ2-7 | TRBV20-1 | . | CSATSGSRTYEQYF
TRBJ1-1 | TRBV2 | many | CASIRTEMNTEAFF
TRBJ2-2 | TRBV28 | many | CASSSERVDTGELFF
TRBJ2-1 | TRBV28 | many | CASSYTSGAREQFF
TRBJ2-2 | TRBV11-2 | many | CASSLSWGTGELFF
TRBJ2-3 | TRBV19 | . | CASSITRTASTDTQYF
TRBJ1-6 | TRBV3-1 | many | CASSQGQASTLSPLHF
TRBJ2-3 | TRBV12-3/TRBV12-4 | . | CASSFASGRETLPLPSTDTQYF